The rows below give T cell receptor beta chains drawn from one sample of a study of blood T cell repertoires in COVID-19. Only in-frame clones appear in the TCRdb table, and some are missing; sequencing was by immunoSEQ multiplex PCR. The data show roughly 440,000 clones, with 88% seen just once and over 9.5% held by the top ten. The specimen was peripheral blood. The source is a woman aged 50 to 60 with COVID-19, enrolled during active disease. Each CDR3 is given with its conserved first and last residue. D genes are given only for firm matches. Only some rows state a clone size, as once, few, many or a class for expanded clones.

j_call: TRBJ2-3; cdr3_length: 14; d_call: -; clone_size: once; v_call: TRBV9; cdr3_nt: TGTGCCAGCAGCCCCCGTGTCAGCACAGATACGCAGTATTTT; cdr3_aa: CASSPRVSTDTQYF
j_call: TRBJ1-2; cdr3_length: 17; d_call: -; clone_size: -; v_call: TRBV7-8; cdr3_nt: TGTGCCAGCAGCTCGCCGATCCGGGACACTTATAACTATGGCTACACCTTC; cdr3_aa: CASSSPIRDTYNYGYTF
j_call: TRBJ1-2; cdr3_length: 14; d_call: -; clone_size: -; v_call: TRBV6-5; cdr3_nt: TGTGCCAGCAGTAGATCCGGGGGACGAGATGGCTACACCTTC; cdr3_aa: CASSRSGGRDGYTF
j_call: TRBJ1-1; cdr3_length: 16; d_call: -; clone_size: -; v_call: TRBV7-2; cdr3_nt: TGTGCCAGCAGCCGCGGTGGGGGGGCTCTGAACACTGAAGCTTTCTTT; cdr3_aa: CASSRGGGALNTEAFF
j_call: TRBJ1-2; cdr3_length: 15; d_call: TRBD1; clone_size: -; v_call: TRBV3-1/TRBV3-2; cdr3_nt: TGTGCCAGCAGCCGTGGACAGGGTGCTAACTATGGCTACACCTTC; cdr3_aa: CASSRGQGANYGYTF
j_call: TRBJ1-1; cdr3_length: 13; d_call: -; clone_size: -; v_call: TRBV3-1/TRBV3-2; cdr3_nt: TGTGCCAGCAGCCAATTTAATGAGGGTGAAGCTTTCTTT; cdr3_aa: CASSQFNEGEAFF
j_call: TRBJ1-1; cdr3_length: 14; d_call: TRBD1; clone_size: -; v_call: TRBV5-4; cdr3_nt: TGTGCCAGCAGTTATATAGGGGGCGACACTGAAGCTTTCTTT; cdr3_aa: CASSYIGGDTEAFF
j_call: TRBJ1-4; cdr3_length: 16; d_call: -; clone_size: once; v_call: TRBV7-9; cdr3_nt: TGTGCCAGCAGCTTGCAAGGGGATCCTAGAAGTGAAAAACTGTTTTTT; cdr3_aa: CASSLQGDPRSEKLFF
j_call: TRBJ1-1; cdr3_length: 13; d_call: -; clone_size: -; v_call: TRBV11-3; cdr3_nt: TGTGCCAGCAGCTCTTACATGAACACTGAAGCTTTCTTT; cdr3_aa: CASSSYMNTEAFF
j_call: TRBJ2-1; cdr3_length: 15; d_call: TRBD2; clone_size: -; v_call: TRBV29-1; cdr3_nt: TGCAGCGTTGGAGGACTAGCGGGGGGCTACAATGAGCAGTTCTTC; cdr3_aa: CSVGGLAGGYNEQFF
j_call: TRBJ2-2; cdr3_length: 18; d_call: TRBD1; clone_size: -; v_call: TRBV7-3; cdr3_nt: TGTGCCAGCAGCTTAACGGGGGCCGGACAGGGTTTTGCCGGGGAGCTGTTTTTT; cdr3_aa: CASSLTGAGQGFAGELFF
j_call: TRBJ2-3; cdr3_length: 16; d_call: TRBD2; clone_size: few; v_call: TRBV9; cdr3_nt: TGTGCCAGCAGCGGGATAGCGGGGGGGGGCACAGATACGCAGTATTTT; cdr3_aa: CASSGIAGGGTDTQYF
j_call: TRBJ2-5; cdr3_length: 15; d_call: -; clone_size: -; v_call: TRBV27; cdr3_nt: TGTGCCAGCAGTTTACCAAAGGGGGTTAGGGTGGCCCAGTACTTC; cdr3_aa: CASSLPKGVRVAQYF
j_call: TRBJ2-7; cdr3_length: 15; d_call: TRBD1; clone_size: -; v_call: TRBV19; cdr3_nt: TGTGCCAGTAATCCGGGACAGGGTAGTATGTACGAGCAGTACTTC; cdr3_aa: CASNPGQGSMYEQYF
j_call: TRBJ2-3; cdr3_length: 15; d_call: TRBD2; clone_size: -; v_call: TRBV5-1; cdr3_nt: TGCGCCAGCAGCCCTGGACTAGCGGGCACAGATACGCAGTATTTT; cdr3_aa: CASSPGLAGTDTQYF
j_call: TRBJ2-7; cdr3_length: 15; d_call: -; clone_size: -; v_call: TRBV19; cdr3_nt: TGTGCCAGTAGTACGGGAGGACAGCCATACTACGAGCAGTACTTC; cdr3_aa: CASSTGGQPYYEQYF
j_call: TRBJ1-2; cdr3_length: 12; d_call: TRBD1; clone_size: few; v_call: TRBV6-5; cdr3_nt: TGTGCCAGCAGTAGACAGGGACATGGCTACACCTTC; cdr3_aa: CASSRQGHGYTF
j_call: TRBJ1-1; cdr3_length: 16; d_call: TRBD1; clone_size: -; v_call: TRBV5-1; cdr3_nt: TGCGCCAGCAGTGCCGGGACAGGGTGGATGAACACTGAAGCTTTCTTT; cdr3_aa: CASSAGTGWMNTEAFF
j_call: TRBJ2-5; cdr3_length: 14; d_call: -; clone_size: -; v_call: TRBV30; cdr3_nt: TGTGCCTGGAGTGGGGGGCAGAACCAAGAGACCCAGTACTTC; cdr3_aa: CAWSGGQNQETQYF
j_call: TRBJ1-1; cdr3_length: 14; d_call: -; clone_size: -; v_call: TRBV5-4; cdr3_nt: TGTGCCAGCAGCTTAAACCCTAGAGGGACTGAAGCTTTCTTT; cdr3_aa: CASSLNPRGTEAFF